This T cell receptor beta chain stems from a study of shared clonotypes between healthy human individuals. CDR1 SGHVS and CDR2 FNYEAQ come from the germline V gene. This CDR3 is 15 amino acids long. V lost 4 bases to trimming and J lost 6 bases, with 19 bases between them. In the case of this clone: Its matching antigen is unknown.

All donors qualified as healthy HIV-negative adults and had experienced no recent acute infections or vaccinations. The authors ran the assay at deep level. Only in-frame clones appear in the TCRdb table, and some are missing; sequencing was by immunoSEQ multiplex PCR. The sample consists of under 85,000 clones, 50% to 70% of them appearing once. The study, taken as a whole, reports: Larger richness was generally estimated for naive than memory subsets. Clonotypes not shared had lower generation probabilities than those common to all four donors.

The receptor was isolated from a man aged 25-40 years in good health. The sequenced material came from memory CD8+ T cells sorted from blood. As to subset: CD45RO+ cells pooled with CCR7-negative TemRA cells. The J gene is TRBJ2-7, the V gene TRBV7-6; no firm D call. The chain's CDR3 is CASSSTVDSRAEQYF. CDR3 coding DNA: TGTGCCAGCAGCTCTACTGTAGACTCAAGAGCCGAGCAGTACTTC.